The source of this T cell receptor (beta chain) is a study of cytomegalovirus exposure and HLA in healthy donors (dated by TCRdb to 2017 to 2019). A note on the overall study: A later analysis indicated that the 110 or so validation repertoires were generated on the platform also employed for the 700 or so repertoires of the first cohort. The study was designed to test whether signatures of past pathogen exposure could be identified by cataloging public T cell receptors. Along with the roughly 610-subject first cohort, a separate validation cohort of some 130 different subjects was used. The study combined high-throughput TCR immunosequencing, statistical association of individual TCRs with disease status, and machine learning to predict cytomegalovirus infection status. What the authors observed across the whole study: In the study, some 160 TCR beta chains were listed as associated with cytomegalovirus. In a later analysis, TCRs clustered in the first cohort were found to also tend to co-occur in the approximately 110 validation repertoires, with about 93% of cluster scores above 0. It was suggested by the authors that the approach could potentially be generalized to other disease states and immunological phenotypes. Three of the identified cytomegalovirus-associated TCR beta chains were confirmed in vitro to be specific for cytomegalovirus antigens. The validation cohort had no HLA typing available for a later analysis, so co-occurrence within that cohort was assessed over all 120 or so repertoires. Most TCR sequences were seen in very few donors, while some public TCRs were found in many individuals. Cytomegalovirus status was reported to be diagnosed by the classifier with high specificity and sensitivity in both the original and validation cohorts.

Regarding this clone: This receptor's antigen is unknown. Within one base of it there is no much larger clone, and no base qualities were kept.

The donors were included in the validation cohort of roughly 130 subjects, a group kept apart from the 666-subject first cohort. To prepare the library, the immunoSEQ multiplex PCR assay was applied. From the authors' description of their analysis: A statistical classification framework was built for diagnosing cytomegalovirus status from the catalog of TCR beta chain sequences. The table comes from immuneACCESS by way of TCRdb, which keeps in-frame sequences with V and J called. Part of the clones is missing from these tables; in studies checked, under half for an unresolved V gene and the rest for unknown reasons. The D gene and trimming were derived from the DNA, and the V and J assignments and clone size from that table. Recorded for this sample are some 340,000 clones; around 90% of them occurred a single time. The ten largest clones take up roughly 1.1% of the sample. The TCR originated in a woman between 25 and 40 years old in good health and CMV-seropositive. Material for sequencing was PBMCs.

The encoded CDR3 is CASKLKGASSVLNTGELFF. The nucleotides read TGTGCCAGCAAACTCAAAGGGGCGTCTAGCGTATTGAACACCGGGGAGCTGTTTTTT. In this chain, TRBV2 is recombined with TRBJ2-2; TRBD2 is perhaps the D gene, given 6 matching bases. The germline V gene yields SNHLY for CDR1 and FYNNEI for CDR2. V gives up 7 bases and J gives up 1 base, and the segment between their germline ends measures 25 bases. The CDR3 runs 19 residues from the cysteine to the phenylalanine. CDR3 DNA only is kept here, 57 bases in frame from base 1.